The source of this TCR beta chain is a study of blood T cell repertoires in COVID-19. Study-level background: Nucleic acid was either cDNA or gDNA, and it came from T cells, B-cell-depleted T cells, or PBMCs.

Measured with immunoSEQ multiplex PCR; TCRdb has only the in-frame clones, and not every one. The profile covers around 270,000 clones, with around 85% appearing a single time and 0.85% to 1% taken by the ten largest. Seattle patient enrollment occurred during active infection, with longitudinal follow-up thereafter. This CDR3 is built from 15 residues. The ends were cut back, 4 bases at V and 5 bases at J, with 19 bases in the middle. CDR1 and CDR2 (germline): SGDLS, YYNGEE. This receptor was identified in a human donor with COVID-19, enrolled during active disease. The donor label of this sample is uncertain. Sequences were obtained from peripheral blood. The chain recombines TRBV9 with TRBJ2-7, with a weak D call TRBD1 (5 bases). Here the CDR3 DNA reads TGTGCCAGCAGCCCACAGGAGACAAATGTGAACGAGCAGTACTTC. It codes for CASSPQETNVNEQYF.